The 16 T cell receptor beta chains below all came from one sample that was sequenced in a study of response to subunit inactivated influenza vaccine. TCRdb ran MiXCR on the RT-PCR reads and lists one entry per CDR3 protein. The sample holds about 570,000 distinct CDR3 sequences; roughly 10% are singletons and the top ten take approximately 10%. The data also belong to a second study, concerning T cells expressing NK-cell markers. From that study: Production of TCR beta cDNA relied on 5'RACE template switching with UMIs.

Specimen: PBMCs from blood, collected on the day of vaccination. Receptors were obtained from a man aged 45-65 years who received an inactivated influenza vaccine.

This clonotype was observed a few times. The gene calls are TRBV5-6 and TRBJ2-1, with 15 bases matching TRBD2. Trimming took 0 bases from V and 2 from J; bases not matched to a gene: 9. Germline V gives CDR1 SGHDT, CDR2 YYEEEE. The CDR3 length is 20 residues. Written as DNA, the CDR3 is TGTGCCAGCAGCTTGGGCCCTGGGACTAGCGGGAGGAGTCCCTACAATGAGCAGTTCTTC. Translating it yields CASSLGPGTSGRSPYNEQFF. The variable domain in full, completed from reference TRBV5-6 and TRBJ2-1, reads DAGVTQSPTHLIKTRGQQVTLRCSPKSGHDTVSWYQQALGQGPQFIFQYYEEEERQRGNFPDRFSGHQFPNYSSELNVNALLLGDSALYLCASSLGPGTSGRSPYNEQFFGPGTRLTVL.

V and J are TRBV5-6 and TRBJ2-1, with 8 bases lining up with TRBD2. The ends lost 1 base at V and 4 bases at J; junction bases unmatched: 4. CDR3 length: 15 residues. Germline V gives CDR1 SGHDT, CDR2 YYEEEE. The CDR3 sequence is CASSLYGGAYNEQFF. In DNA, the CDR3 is TGTGCCAGCAGCTTGTACGGGGGGGCATACAATGAGCAGTTCTTC.

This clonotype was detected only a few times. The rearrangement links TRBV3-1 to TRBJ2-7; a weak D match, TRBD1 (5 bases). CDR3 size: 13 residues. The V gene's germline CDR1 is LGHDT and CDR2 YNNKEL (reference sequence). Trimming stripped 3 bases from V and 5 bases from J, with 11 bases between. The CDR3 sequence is CASSQVPRDEQYF. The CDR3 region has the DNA TGTGCCAGCAGCCAGGTCCCCAGGGACGAGCAGTACTTC.

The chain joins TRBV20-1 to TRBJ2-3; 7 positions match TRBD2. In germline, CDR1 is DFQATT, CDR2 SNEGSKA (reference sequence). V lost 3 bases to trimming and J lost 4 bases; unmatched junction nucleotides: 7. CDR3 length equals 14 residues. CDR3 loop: CSASRAGRPDTQYF. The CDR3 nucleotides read TGCAGTGCTAGTCGAGCGGGAAGACCAGATACGCAGTATTTT.

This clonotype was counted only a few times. The CDR3 DNA follows: TGTGCCAGCTCACCCGCGGGAGGGGGCACTGAAGCTTTCTTT. This sequence encodes CASSPAGGGTEAFF. The chain has TRBV18 and TRBJ1-1; D may be TRBD1 (6 bases). The CDR3 is 14 residues long. Germline values: CDR1 KGHSH, CDR2 LQKENI. V was shortened by 3 bases and J by 4 bases, with 12 bases between the two germline ends.

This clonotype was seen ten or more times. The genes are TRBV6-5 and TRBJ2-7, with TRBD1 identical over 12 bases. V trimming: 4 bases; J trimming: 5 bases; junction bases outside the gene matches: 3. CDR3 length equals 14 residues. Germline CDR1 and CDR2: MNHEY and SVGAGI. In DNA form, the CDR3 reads TGTGCCAGCAGTTCCGGGACAGGGGGCCACGAGCAGTACTTC. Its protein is CASSSGTGGHEQYF.

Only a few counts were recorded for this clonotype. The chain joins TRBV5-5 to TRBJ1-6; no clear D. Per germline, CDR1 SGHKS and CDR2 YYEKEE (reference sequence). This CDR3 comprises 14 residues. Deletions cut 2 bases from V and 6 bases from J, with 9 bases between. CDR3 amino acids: CASSFGEINSPLHF. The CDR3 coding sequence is TGTGCCAGCAGCTTCGGAGAGATTAATTCACCCCTCCACTTT.

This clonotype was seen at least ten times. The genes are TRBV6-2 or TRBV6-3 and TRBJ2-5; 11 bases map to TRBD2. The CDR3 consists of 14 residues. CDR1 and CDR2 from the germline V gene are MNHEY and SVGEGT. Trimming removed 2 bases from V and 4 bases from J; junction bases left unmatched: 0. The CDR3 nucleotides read TGTGCCAGCAGTTACCTAGCGGGAGGAGAGACCCAGTACTTC. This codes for CASSYLAGGETQYF.

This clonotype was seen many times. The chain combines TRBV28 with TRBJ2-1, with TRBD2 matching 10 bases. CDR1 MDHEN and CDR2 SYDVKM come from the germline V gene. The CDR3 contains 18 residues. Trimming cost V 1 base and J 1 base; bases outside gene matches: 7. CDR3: CASSLFLGLAPSYNEQFF. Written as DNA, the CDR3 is TGTGCCAGCAGTTTATTCTTGGGACTAGCGCCTTCCTACAATGAGCAGTTCTTC.

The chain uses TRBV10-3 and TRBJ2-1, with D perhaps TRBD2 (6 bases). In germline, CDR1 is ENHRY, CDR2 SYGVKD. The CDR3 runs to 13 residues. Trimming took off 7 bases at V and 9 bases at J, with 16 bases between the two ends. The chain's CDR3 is CAIKGTGIREQFF. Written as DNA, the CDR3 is TGTGCCATCAAGGGGACTGGGATCCGTGAGCAGTTCTTC.

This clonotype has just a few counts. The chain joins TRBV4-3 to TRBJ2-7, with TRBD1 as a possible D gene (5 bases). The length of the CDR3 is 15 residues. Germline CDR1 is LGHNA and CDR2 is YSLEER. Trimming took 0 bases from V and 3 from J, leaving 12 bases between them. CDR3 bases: TGCGCCAGCAGCCAAGATTACCAGGGCGGCTACGAGCAGTACTTC. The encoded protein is CASSQDYQGGYEQYF.

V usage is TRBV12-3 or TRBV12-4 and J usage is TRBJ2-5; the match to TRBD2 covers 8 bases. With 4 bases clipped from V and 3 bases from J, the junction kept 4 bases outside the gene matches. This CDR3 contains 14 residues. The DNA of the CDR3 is TGTGCCAGCAGTTCCCTTAGCGGGAAAGAGACCCAGTACTTC. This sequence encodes CASSSLSGKETQYF.

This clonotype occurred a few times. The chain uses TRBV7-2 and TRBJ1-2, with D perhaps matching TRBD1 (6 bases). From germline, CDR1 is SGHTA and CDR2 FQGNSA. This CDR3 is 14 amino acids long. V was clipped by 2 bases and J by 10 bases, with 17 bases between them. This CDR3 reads CASSLSVGQYHYTF. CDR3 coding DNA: TGTGCCAGCAGCTTATCGGTTGGACAGTACCACTACACCTTC.

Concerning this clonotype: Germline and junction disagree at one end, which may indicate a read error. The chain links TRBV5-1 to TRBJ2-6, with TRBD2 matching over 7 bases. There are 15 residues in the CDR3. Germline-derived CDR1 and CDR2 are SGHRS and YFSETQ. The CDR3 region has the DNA TGCGTCAGCAGCTTGGGGGGGACTGGGGCCAACGTCCTGACTTTC. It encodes CVSSLGGTGANVLTF.

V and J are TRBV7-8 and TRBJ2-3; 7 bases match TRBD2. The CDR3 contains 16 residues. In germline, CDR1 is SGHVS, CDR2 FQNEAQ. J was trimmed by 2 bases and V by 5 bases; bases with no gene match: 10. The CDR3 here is CASSHWGGGYTDTQYF. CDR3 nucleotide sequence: TGTGCCAGCAGCCATTGGGGCGGGGGATACACAGATACGCAGTATTTT.

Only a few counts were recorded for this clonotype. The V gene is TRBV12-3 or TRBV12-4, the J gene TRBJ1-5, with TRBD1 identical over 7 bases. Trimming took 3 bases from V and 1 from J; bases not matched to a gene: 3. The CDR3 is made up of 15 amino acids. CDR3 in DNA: TGTGCCAGCAGTTTTAGGGACAGAAGCAATCAGCCCCAGCATTTT. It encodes CASSFRDRSNQPQHF.